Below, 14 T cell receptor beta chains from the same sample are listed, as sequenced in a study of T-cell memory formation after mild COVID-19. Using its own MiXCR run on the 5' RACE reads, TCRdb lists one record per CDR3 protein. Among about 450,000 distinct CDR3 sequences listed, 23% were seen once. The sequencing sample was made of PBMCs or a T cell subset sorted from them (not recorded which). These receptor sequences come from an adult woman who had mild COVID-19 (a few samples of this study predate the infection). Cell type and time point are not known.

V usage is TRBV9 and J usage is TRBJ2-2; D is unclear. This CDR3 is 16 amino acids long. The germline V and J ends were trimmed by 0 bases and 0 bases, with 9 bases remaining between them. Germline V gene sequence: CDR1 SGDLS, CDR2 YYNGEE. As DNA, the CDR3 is TGTGCCAGCAGCGTAGTGGGCAGCCCGAACACCGGGGAGCTGTTTTTT. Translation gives CASSVVGSPNTGELFF.

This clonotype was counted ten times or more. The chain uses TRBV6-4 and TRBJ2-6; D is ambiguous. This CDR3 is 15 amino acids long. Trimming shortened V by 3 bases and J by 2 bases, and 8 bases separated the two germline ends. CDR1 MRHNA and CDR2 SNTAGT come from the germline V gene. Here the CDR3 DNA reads TGTGCCAGCAGTGAAGACGGCGCTGGGGCCAACGTCCTGACTTTC. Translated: CASSEDGAGANVLTF.

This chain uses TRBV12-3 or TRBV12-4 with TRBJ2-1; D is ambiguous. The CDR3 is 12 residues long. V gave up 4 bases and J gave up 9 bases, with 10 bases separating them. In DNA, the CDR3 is TGTGCCAGCAGTTGGACGGCCATTGAGCAGTTCTTC. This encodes CASSWTAIEQFF.

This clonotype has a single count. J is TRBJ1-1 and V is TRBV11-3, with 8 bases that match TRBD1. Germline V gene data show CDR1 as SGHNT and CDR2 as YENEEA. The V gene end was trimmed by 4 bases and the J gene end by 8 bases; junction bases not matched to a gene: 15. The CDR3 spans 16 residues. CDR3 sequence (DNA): TGTGCCAGCAGCTACAACAGGGGGAATAACCTCCCCGAAGCTTTCTTT. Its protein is CASSYNRGNNLPEAFF.

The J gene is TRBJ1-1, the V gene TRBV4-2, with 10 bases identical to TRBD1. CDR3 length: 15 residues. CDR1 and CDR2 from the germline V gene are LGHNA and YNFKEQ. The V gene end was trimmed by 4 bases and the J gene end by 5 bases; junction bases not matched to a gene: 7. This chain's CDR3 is CASSPGTGEWTEAFF. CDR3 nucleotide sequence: TGTGCCAGCAGCCCGGGGACAGGGGAGTGGACTGAAGCTTTCTTT.

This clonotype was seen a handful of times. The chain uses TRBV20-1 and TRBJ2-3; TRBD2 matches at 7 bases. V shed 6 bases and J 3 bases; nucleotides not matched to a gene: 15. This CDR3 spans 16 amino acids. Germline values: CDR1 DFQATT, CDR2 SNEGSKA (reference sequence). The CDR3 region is CSAPMRWRGSTDTQYF. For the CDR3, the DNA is TGCAGTGCCCCGATGAGGTGGCGGGGGTCAACAGATACGCAGTATTTT.

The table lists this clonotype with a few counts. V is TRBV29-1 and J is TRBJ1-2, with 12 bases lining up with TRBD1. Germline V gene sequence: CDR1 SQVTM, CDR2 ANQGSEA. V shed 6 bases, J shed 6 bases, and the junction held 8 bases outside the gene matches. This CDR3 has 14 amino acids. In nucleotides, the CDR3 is TGCAGCGTCCGGGACAGGGGGCGCAAAGATGGCTACACCTTC. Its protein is CSVRDRGRKDGYTF.

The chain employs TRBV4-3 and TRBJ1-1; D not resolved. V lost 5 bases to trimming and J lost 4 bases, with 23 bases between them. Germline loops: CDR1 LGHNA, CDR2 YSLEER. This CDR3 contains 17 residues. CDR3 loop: CASSAGGPVGLSTEAFF. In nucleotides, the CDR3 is TGCGCCAGCAGCGCCGGAGGTCCAGTCGGACTGAGCACTGAAGCTTTCTTT.

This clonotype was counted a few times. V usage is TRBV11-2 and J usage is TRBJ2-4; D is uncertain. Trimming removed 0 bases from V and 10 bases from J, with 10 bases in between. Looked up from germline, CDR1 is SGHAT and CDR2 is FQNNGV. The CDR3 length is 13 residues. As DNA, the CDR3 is TGTGCCAGCAGCTTAGATCTGCTCACAATTCAGTACTTC. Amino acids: CASSLDLLTIQYF.

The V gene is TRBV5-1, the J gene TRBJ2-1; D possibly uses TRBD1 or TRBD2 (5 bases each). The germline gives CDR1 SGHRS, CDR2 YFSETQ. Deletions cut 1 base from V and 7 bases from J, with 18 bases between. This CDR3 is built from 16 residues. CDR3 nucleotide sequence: TGCGCCAGCAGCTTGACTCCGATCCAGGGAGTTAATGAGCAGTTCTTC. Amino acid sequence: CASSLTPIQGVNEQFF.

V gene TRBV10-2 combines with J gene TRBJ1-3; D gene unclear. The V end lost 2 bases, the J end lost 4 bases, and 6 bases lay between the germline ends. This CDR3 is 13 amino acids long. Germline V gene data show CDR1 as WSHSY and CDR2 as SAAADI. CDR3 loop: CASSEVAGNTIYF. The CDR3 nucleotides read TGCGCCAGCAGTGAGGTTGCGGGAAACACCATATATTTT.

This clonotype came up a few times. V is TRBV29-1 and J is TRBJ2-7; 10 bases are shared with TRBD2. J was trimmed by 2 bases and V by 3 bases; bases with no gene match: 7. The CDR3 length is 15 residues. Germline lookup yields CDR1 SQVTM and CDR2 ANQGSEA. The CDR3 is CSVDLGTSVTYEQYF. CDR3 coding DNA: TGCAGCGTTGATCTAGGGACTAGCGTAACCTACGAGCAGTACTTC.

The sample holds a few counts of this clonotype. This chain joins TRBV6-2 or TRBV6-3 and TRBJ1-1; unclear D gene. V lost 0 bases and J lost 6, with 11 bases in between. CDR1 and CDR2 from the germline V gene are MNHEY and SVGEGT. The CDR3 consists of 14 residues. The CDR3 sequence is CASSYSEGSAEAFF. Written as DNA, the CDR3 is TGTGCCAGCAGTTACTCGGAGGGTAGCGCTGAAGCTTTCTTT.

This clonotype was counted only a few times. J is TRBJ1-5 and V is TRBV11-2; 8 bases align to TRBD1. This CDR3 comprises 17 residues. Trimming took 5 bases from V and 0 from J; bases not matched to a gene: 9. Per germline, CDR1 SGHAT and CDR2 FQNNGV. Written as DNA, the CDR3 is TGTGCCAGCAGCCGGCGTGGGACAGGCCATAGCAATCAGCCCCAGCATTTT. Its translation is CASSRRGTGHSNQPQHF.